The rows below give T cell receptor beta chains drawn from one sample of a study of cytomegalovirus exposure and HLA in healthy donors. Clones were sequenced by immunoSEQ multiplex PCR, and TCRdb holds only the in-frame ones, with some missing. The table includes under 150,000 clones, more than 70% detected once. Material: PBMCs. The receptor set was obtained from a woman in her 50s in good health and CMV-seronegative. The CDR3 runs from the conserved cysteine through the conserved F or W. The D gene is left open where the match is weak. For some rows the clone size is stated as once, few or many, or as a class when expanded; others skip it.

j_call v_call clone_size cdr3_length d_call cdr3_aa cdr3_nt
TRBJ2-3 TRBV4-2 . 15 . CASSFSLVSPDTQYF TGTGCCAGCAGCTTCTCTCTAGTTTCGCCAGATACGCAGTATTTT
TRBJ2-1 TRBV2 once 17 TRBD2 CASSEHFAGGPYNEQFF TGTGCCAGCAGTGAACATTTTGCGGGGGGACCGTACAATGAGCAGTTCTTC
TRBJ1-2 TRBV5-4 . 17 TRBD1 CASSSKQPTGADYGYTF TGTGCCAGCAGTTCGAAGCAGCCGACAGGGGCCGACTATGGCTACACCTTC
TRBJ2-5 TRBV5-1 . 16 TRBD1 CASSLEGAGRQETQYF TGCGCCAGCAGCTTGGAGGGGGCCGGAAGACAAGAGACCCAGTACTTC
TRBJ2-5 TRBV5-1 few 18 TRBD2 CASSRSGRSGGREETQYF TGCGCCAGCAGCAGATCAGGGAGAAGCGGGGGGAGAGAAGAGACCCAGTACTTC
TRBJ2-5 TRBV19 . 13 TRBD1 CASSSDRGETQYF TGTGCCAGTAGTTCGGACAGGGGAGAGACCCAGTACTTC
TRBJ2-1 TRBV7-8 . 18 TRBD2 CASSYPGGGGLHYNEQFF TGTGCCAGCAGCTATCCCGGAGGTGGGGGACTACACTACAATGAGCAGTTCTTC
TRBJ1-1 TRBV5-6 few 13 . CASSLIQLGLAFF TGTGCCAGCAGCTTAATTCAGCTAGGCTTAGCTTTCTTT
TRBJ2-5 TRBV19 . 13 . CASSIRGRETQYF TGTGCCAGTAGTATACGAGGGCGAGAGACCCAGTACTTC
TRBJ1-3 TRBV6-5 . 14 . CASAVGGGANTIYF TGTGCCAGCGCCGTCGGCGGGGGTGCGAACACCATATATTTT
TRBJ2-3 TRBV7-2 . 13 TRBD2 CAKDSGGGDTQYF TGTGCCAAGGATAGCGGGGGGGGAGATACGCAGTATTTT
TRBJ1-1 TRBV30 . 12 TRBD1 CAWKRDSVEAFF TGTGCCTGGAAAAGGGACAGTGTTGAGGCTTTCTTT
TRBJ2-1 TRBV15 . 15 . CATSRDFELANEQFF TGTGCCACCAGCAGAGATTTCGAACTAGCAAATGAGCAGTTCTTC
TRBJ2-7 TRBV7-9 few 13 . CASSFRWAYEQYF TGTGCCAGCAGCTTTCGGTGGGCGTACGAGCAGTACTTC
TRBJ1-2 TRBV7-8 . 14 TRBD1 CASSLETGDYGYTF TGTGCCAGCAGCTTAGAGACAGGGGATTATGGCTACACCTTC
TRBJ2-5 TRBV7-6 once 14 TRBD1 CASSLTGGQETQYF TGTGCCAGCAGCTTGACAGGGGGCCAAGAGACCCAGTACTTC
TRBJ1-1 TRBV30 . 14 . CAWISGGSNTEAFF TGTGCCTGGATATCGGGGGGATCGAACACTGAAGCTTTCTTT
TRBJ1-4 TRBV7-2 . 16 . CASTLGDRTFGEKLFF TGTGCCAGCACCCTGGGCGACAGGACCTTCGGGGAAAAACTGTTTTTT
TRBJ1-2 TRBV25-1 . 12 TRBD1 CASSATGGRYTF TGTGCCAGCAGTGCGACAGGGGGTCGCTACACCTTC
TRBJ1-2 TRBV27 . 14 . CASSAFTGSYGYTF TGTGCCAGCAGTGCCTTCACAGGGAGCTATGGCTACACCTTC
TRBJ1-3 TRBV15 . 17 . CATSRDRGGNSGNTIYF TGTGCCACCAGCAGAGATCGGGGAGGGAACTCTGGAAACACCATATATTTT
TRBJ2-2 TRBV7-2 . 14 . CASSLDPNTGELFF TGTGCCAGCAGCTTAGATCCAAACACCGGGGAGCTGTTTTTT
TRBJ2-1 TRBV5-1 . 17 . CASSLEPGNGGYNEQFF TGCGCCAGCAGCTTGGAACCGGGTAACGGGGGATACAATGAGCAGTTCTTC
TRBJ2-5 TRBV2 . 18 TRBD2 CASTYLGRLAGGQETQYF TGTGCCAGCACATATTTGGGGAGACTAGCGGGGGGCCAAGAGACCCAGTACTTC
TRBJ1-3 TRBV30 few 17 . CAWSLSRGDFSGNTIYF TGTGCCTGGAGTCTCTCACGGGGGGACTTCTCTGGAAACACCATATATTTT
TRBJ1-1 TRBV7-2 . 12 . CASSLGVTEAFF TGTGCCAGCAGCCTCGGGGTTACTGAAGCTTTCTTT
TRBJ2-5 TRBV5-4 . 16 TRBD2 CASSLDGGGTTETQYF TGTGCCAGCAGCTTGGACGGCGGGGGGACGACGGAGACCCAGTACTTC
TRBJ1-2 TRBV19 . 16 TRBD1 CASQAQGRGYVDGYTF TGTGCCAGCCAGGCACAGGGGAGAGGATATGTGGATGGCTACACCTTC
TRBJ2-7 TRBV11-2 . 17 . CASSLERDSLSSYEQYF TGTGCCAGCAGCTTAGAGCGGGACTCCCTCAGCTCCTACGAGCAGTACTTC
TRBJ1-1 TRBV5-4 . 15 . CASSRPEKATAEAFF TGTGCCAGCAGCCGACCGGAGAAGGCCACCGCTGAAGCTTTCTTT
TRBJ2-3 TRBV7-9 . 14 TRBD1 CASTWNRGRDTQYF TGTGCCAGCACCTGGAACAGGGGGCGAGATACGCAGTATTTT
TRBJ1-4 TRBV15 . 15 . CATSRAQGTNEKLFF TGTGCCACCAGCAGAGCACAGGGAACTAATGAAAAACTGTTTTTT
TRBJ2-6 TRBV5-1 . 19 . CASSILAGTAYSGANVLTF TGCGCCAGCAGCATACTAGCCGGGACGGCCTACTCTGGGGCCAACGTCCTGACTTTC
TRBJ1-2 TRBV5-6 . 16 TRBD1 CASSSRTGGFNYGYTF TGTGCCAGCAGCTCCCGGACAGGGGGTTTTAACTATGGCTACACCTTC
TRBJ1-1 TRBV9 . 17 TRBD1 CASSVDPGTGLNTEAFF TGTGCCAGCAGCGTAGATCCCGGGACAGGGTTGAACACTGAAGCTTTCTTT
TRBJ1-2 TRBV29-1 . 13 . CSVPRGDPYGYTF TGCAGCGTTCCCCGCGGGGACCCCTATGGCTACACCTTC
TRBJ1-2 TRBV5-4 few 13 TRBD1 CASNGQGNYGYTF TGTGCCAGCAATGGACAGGGGAACTATGGCTACACCTTC
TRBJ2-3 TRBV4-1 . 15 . CASSQGGSGGDTQYF TGCGCCAGCAGCCAAGGTGGTAGCGGAGGGGATACGCAGTATTTT
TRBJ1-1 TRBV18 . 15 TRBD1 CASSLQGALGTEAFF TGTGCCAGCTCACTTCAGGGGGCGCTTGGCACTGAAGCTTTCTTT
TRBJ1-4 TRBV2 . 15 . CASSGHSDDNEKLFF TGTGCCAGCAGTGGACACAGTGATGATAATGAAAAACTGTTTTTT
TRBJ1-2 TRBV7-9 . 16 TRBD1 CASSLAGTGANYGYTF TGTGCCAGCAGCTTAGCCGGGACAGGGGCAAACTATGGCTACACCTTC
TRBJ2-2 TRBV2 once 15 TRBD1 CASSEGQGFTGELFF TGTGCCAGCAGTGAAGGACAGGGCTTCACCGGGGAGCTGTTTTTT
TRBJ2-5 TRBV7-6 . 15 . CASSLAPTRQETQYF TGTGCCAGCAGCTTAGCCCCAACTAGACAAGAGACCCAGTACTTC
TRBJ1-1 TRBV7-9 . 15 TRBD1 CASSPDRGQRTEAFF TGTGCCAGCAGCCCGGACAGGGGGCAACGCACTGAAGCTTTCTTT
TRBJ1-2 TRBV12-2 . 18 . CASRPTGARTFANYGYTF TGTGCAAGTCGCCCCACAGGAGCCAGAACGTTCGCTAACTATGGCTACACCTTC
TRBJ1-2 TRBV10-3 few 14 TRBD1 CAISRGTGDYGYTF TGTGCCATCAGTCGGGGGACAGGTGACTATGGCTACACCTTC
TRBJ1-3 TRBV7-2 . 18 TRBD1 CASSQGPPGQSSGNTIYF TGTGCCAGCAGCCAAGGGCCGCCGGGACAGAGCTCTGGAAACACCATATATTTT
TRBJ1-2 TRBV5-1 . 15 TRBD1 CASSSRTGENYGYTF TGCGCCAGCAGCTCGAGGACAGGGGAGAACTATGGCTACACCTTC
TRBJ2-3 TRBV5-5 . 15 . CASSLDGGGTDTQYF TGTGCCAGCAGCTTGGACGGGGGAGGCACAGATACGCAGTATTTT
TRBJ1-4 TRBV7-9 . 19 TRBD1 CASSSPPRGRSATNEKLFF TGTGCCAGCAGCTCCCCCCCCAGGGGGCGTAGTGCAACTAATGAAAAACTGTTTTTT
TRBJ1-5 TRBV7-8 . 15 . CASSLLGDSNQPQHF TGTGCCAGCAGCTTACTTGGAGATAGCAATCAGCCCCAGCATTTT
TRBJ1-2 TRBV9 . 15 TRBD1 CASSVVGQIGYGYTF TGTGCCAGCAGCGTAGTGGGACAGATCGGGTATGGCTACACCTTC
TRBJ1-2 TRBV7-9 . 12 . CASSLAGYGYTF TGTGCCAGCAGCTTAGCCGGGTATGGCTACACCTTC
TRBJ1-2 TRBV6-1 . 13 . CASSGGQGYGYTF TGTGCCAGCAGTGGGGGGCAGGGCTATGGCTACACCTTC
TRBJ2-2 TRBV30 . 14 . CAWSGRVPGGELFF TGTGCCTGGAGTGGGCGGGTGCCGGGGGGGGAGCTGTTTTTT